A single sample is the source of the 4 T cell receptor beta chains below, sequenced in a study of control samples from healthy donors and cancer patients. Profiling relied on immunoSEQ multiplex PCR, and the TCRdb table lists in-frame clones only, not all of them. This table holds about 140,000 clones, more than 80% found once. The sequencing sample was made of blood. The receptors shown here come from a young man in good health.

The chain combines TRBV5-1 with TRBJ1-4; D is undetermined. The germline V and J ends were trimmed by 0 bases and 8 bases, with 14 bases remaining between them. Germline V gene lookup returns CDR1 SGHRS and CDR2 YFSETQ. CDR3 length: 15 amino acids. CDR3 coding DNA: TGCGCCAGCAGCTTGGACACTACCGAGGAAGAAAAACTGTTTTTT. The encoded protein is CASSLDTTEEEKLFF. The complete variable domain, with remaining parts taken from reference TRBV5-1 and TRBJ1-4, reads KAGVTQTPRYLIKTRGQQVTLSCSPISGHRSVSWYQQTPGQGLQFLFEYFSETQRNKGNFPGRFSGRQFSNSRSEMNVSTLELGDSALYLCASSLDTTEEEKLFFGSGTQLSVL.

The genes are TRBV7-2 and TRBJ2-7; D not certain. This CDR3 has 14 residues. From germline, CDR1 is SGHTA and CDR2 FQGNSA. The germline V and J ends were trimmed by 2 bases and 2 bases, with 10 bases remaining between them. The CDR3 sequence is CASSLNVGAYEQYF. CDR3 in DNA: TGTGCCAGCAGCTTAAACGTTGGTGCCTACGAGCAGTACTTC.

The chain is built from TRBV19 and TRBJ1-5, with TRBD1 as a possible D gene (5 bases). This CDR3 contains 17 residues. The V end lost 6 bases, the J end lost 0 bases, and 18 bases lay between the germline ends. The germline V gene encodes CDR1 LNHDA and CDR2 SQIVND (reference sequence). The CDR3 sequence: CASSPAAGGYSNQPQHF. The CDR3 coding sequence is TGTGCCAGTAGCCCCGCAGCGGGGGGGTATAGCAATCAGCCCCAGCATTTT. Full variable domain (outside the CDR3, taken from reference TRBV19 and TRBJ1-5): DGGITQSPKYLFRKEGQNVTLSCEQNLNHDAMYWYRQDPGQGLRLIYYSQIVNDFQKGDIAEGYSVSREKKESFPLTVTSAQKNPTAFYLCASSPAAGGYSNQPQHFGDGTRLSIL.

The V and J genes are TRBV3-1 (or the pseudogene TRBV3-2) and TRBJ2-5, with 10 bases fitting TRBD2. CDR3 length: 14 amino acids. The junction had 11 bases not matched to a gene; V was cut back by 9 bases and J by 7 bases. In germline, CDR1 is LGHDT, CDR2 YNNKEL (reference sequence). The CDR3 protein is CASRPGLAGVTQYF. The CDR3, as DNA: TGTGCCAGTAGGCCGGGGCTAGCGGGAGTGACCCAGTACTTC.